The 30 T cell receptor beta chains reported below all come from one sample, sequenced in a study of T-cell memory formation after mild COVID-19. A single record per CDR3 protein comes from TCRdb applying MiXCR to the 5' RACE reads. The sample yields 300,000 to 400,000 distinct CDR3 sequences, roughly an eighth seen once. The sequenced material came from PBMCs or a T cell subset sorted from them (not recorded which). Receptor source: a man aged 18 to 35 who had mild COVID-19 (a few samples of this study predate the infection). Cell type and time point are not known.

This clonotype was picked up many times. The gene calls are TRBV3-1 and TRBJ2-2; no firm D call. Germline V gene sequence: CDR1 LGHDT, CDR2 YNNKEL (reference sequence). V gave up 1 base and J gave up 7 bases, with 10 bases separating them. The CDR3 covers 14 residues. CDR3 sequence reads: CASSQGHGYGELFF. The CDR3 DNA follows: TGTGCCAGCAGCCAAGGTCACGGTTACGGGGAGCTGTTTTTT.

There are a few counts of this clonotype. V usage is TRBV9 and J usage is TRBJ1-2; TRBD1 is a possible D gene (5 bases). Trimming removed 3 bases at V and 3 bases at J, with 12 bases between. The V gene's germline CDR1 is SGDLS and CDR2 YYNGEE. The CDR3 sequence is 14 residues long. The CDR3 DNA sequence: TGTGCCAGCAGCGAGACAGAAGGGGACTATGGCTACACCTTC. Protein sequence: CASSETEGDYGYTF.

This clonotype has at least ten counts. This chain joins TRBV6-6 and TRBJ2-1; 8 nucleotides align to TRBD1. V shed 8 bases and J 4 bases; nucleotides not matched to a gene: 7. Per the germline V gene, CDR1 is MNHNY and CDR2 is SVGAGI (reference sequence). The CDR3 spans 14 residues. The CDR3 DNA reads TGTGCCAGCTCCGACAGGGGATTATACAATGAGCAGTTCTTC. Amino acids: CASSDRGLYNEQFF.

The V and J genes are TRBV10-3 and TRBJ2-2, with 8 bases fitting TRBD2. Trimming at V came to 3 bases and at J to 3 bases, leaving 3 bases not matched to a gene. The CDR3 length is 15 residues. In germline, CDR1 is ENHRY, CDR2 SYGVKD. CDR3 region: CAISEGAGDTGELFF. DNA of the CDR3: TGTGCCATCAGTGAAGGAGCGGGGGACACCGGGGAGCTGTTTTTT.

This clonotype was counted a few times. This chain joins TRBV4-3 and TRBJ1-6; TRBD1 matches 7 bases. Germline assignment: CDR1 LGHNA and CDR2 YSLEER. The CDR3 has 17 amino acids. The J segment lost 9 bases and the V segment lost 0 bases, leaving 11 bases of the junction unmatched. The chain's CDR3 is CASSQDPRPRGISPLHF. CDR3 DNA sequence: TGCGCCAGCAGCCAAGATCCCCGGCCCAGGGGGATTTCACCCCTCCACTTT.

This clonotype was found a few times. The genes are TRBV18 and TRBJ1-1; no definite D call. There are 14 residues in the CDR3. V lost 2 bases, J lost 3 bases, and 10 bases lay in between. Germline V lookup: CDR1 KGHSH, CDR2 LQKENI. Written as DNA, the CDR3 is TGTGCCAGCTCACCAACTTTTACGGACACTGAAGCTTTCTTT. Translated, it gives CASSPTFTDTEAFF.

V and J are TRBV3-1 and TRBJ2-7; perhaps D is TRBD1 or TRBD2 (5 bases each). The CDR3 totals 13 residues. Germline V CDR1 and CDR2: LGHDT, YNNKEL (reference sequence). The V and J ends lost 1 base and 6 bases respectively, with 10 bases between them. The CDR3 region is CASSQGSGTEQYV. In nucleotides, the CDR3 is TGTGCCAGCAGCCAAGGATCAGGGACCGAGCAGTACGTC.

The V and J genes are TRBV11-2 and TRBJ1-2; 7 bases map to TRBD1. The germline gives CDR1 SGHAT, CDR2 FQNNGV. This CDR3 comprises 15 residues. J was trimmed by 4 bases and V by 6 bases; bases with no gene match: 11. For the CDR3, the DNA is TGTGCCAGCAGTCATGACAGGGAAATTGTCTATGGCTACACCTTC. This gives the protein CASSHDREIVYGYTF.

This clonotype was seen many times. V and J are TRBV5-6 and TRBJ2-7, with D possibly being TRBD2 (5 bases). This CDR3 is 12 amino acids long. Germline-derived CDR1 and CDR2 are SGHDT and YYEEEE. Trimming shortened V by 5 bases and J by 6 bases, and 12 bases separated the two germline ends. CDR3 sequence (DNA): TGTGCCAGCAGAAACGGCGGGCTCGAGCAGTACTTC. Translating gives CASRNGGLEQYF.

The chain joins TRBV20-1 to TRBJ1-5, with D perhaps TRBD1 (6 bases). The CDR3 length is 12 residues. V was cut by 4 bases and J by 7 bases, with 11 bases left in between. Germline CDR1 is DFQATT and CDR2 is SNEGSKA (reference sequence). CDR3 sequence reads: CSAIGGDQPQHF. The CDR3 nucleotides are TGCAGTGCTATTGGGGGCGACCAGCCCCAGCATTTT.

The chain is built from TRBV11-2 and TRBJ1-2; 12 positions agree with TRBD1. Trimming took 1 base from V and 2 from J; bases not matched to a gene: 2. The CDR3 has 16 residues. Per the germline V gene, CDR1 is SGHAT and CDR2 is FQNNGV. CDR3 loop: CASSLGGQGANYGYTF. The CDR3 DNA reads as TGTGCCAGCAGCTTAGGGGGACAGGGGGCGAACTATGGCTACACCTTC.

The genes are TRBV20-1 and TRBJ1-5, with a tentative D call TRBD1 (5 bases). Trimming left V 3 bases short and J 3 bases short, with 9 bases between. The CDR3 consists of 13 residues. The V gene's germline CDR1 is DFQATT and CDR2 SNEGSKA (reference sequence). The CDR3 reads CSASTGNNQPQHF. The CDR3 coding sequence is TGCAGTGCTAGTACAGGTAACAATCAGCCCCAGCATTTT.

Only a few counts were recorded for this clonotype. The chain carries TRBV4-1 and TRBJ2-1; 10 nucleotides line up with TRBD1. Germline lookup yields CDR1 MGHRA and CDR2 YSYEKL. The CDR3 extends over 16 amino acids. V shed 4 bases and J 2 bases; nucleotides not matched to a gene: 5. CDR3 DNA: TGCGCCAGCAGCCGCTTGGACAGGGGGACCTACAATGAGCAGTTCTTC. It encodes CASSRLDRGTYNEQFF.

This clonotype was seen only a few times. The rearrangement links TRBV5-1 to TRBJ2-3, with D tentatively TRBD1 (5 bases). Germline CDR1 reads SGHRS; CDR2 reads YFSETQ. Trimming removed 5 bases from V and 2 bases from J, with 15 bases in between. This CDR3 has 15 residues. Here the CDR3 reads CASSSSGSVTDTQYF. The CDR3 DNA sequence: TGCGCCAGCAGTTCGTCAGGGTCGGTCACAGATACGCAGTATTTT.

Points on this clonotype: The germline gene is not matched at one end of the junction; a read error may be the cause. The rearrangement uses TRBV6-2 or TRBV6-3 and TRBJ2-5; TRBD1 matches at 7 bases. Germline-derived CDR1 and CDR2 are MNHEY and SVGEGT. This CDR3 contains 16 residues. CDR3 sequence (DNA): TGTGCCAGCAGTCTCGGCTATCGCGACAGGGCAGAGACCCATTACTTC. This gives the protein CASSLGYRDRAETHYF.

This chain joins TRBV7-9 and TRBJ2-7, with 15 bases that match TRBD2. The CDR3 is 18 residues long. With V trimmed by 4 bases and J by 1 base, 8 bases remained unmatched. Germline V CDR1 and CDR2: SEHNR, FQNEAQ (reference sequence). The CDR3 protein is CASSSGLAGGPLSYEQYF. DNA of the CDR3: TGTGCCAGCAGCTCCGGACTAGCGGGGGGGCCTCTGTCCTACGAGCAGTACTTC.

The chain couples TRBV11-1 to TRBJ2-3; 9 bases are shared with TRBD2. The ends lost 0 bases at V and 6 bases at J; junction bases unmatched: 7. The CDR3 extends over 16 amino acids. The germline V gene encodes CDR1 SGHAT and CDR2 FQDESV (reference sequence). The CDR3 bases are TGTGCCAGCAGCTTAGCGCTAGCGGGGAGTGCTGATACGCAGTATTTT. Translation: CASSLALAGSADTQYF.

This clonotype has a count of ten or more. J is TRBJ2-5 and V is TRBV6-5; 8 positions agree with TRBD2. Germline V CDR1 and CDR2: MNHEY, SVGAGI. This CDR3 spans 14 amino acids. Germline trimming cut 9 bases from V and 5 bases from J; bases unmatched to any gene: 11. The CDR3 reads CASRERGPGETQYF. The CDR3 DNA reads as TGTGCCAGTCGGGAGCGGGGGCCGGGGGAGACCCAGTACTTC.

This clonotype was observed a few times. The rearrangement links TRBV20-1 to TRBJ2-1; 8 bases match TRBD2. After removal of 1 base from V and 0 bases from J, the junction contained 5 bases not matched to a gene. The CDR3 runs to 16 residues. In germline, CDR1 is DFQATT, CDR2 SNEGSKA (reference sequence). In DNA form, the CDR3 reads TGCAGTGCTAGAGTTTTAGCGGGGAGCTCCTACAATGAGCAGTTCTTC. This encodes CSARVLAGSSYNEQFF.

This clonotype has just a few counts. The chain employs TRBV29-1 and TRBJ2-5; possible D gene TRBD1, 5 bases. Trimming cost V 0 bases and J 4 bases, with 12 bases left between them. CDR3 length equals 14 residues. The germline V gene encodes CDR1 SQVTM and CDR2 ANQGSEA. CDR3 amino acids: CSVEDSRGSETQYF. Here the CDR3 DNA reads TGCAGCGTTGAAGATTCTAGGGGATCAGAGACCCAGTACTTC.

This chain joins TRBV3-1 and TRBJ2-1, with 7 bases aligning to TRBD2. The CDR3 is made up of 17 amino acids. After removal of 0 bases from V and 3 bases from J, the junction contained 8 bases not matched to a gene. Germline lookup yields CDR1 LGHDT and CDR2 YNNKEL (reference sequence). The CDR3 spells CASSQESGGVNYNEQFF. The CDR3 DNA follows: TGTGCCAGCAGCCAAGAGAGTGGGGGGGTCAACTACAATGAGCAGTTCTTC.

This clonotype showed up just a few times. The chain links TRBV5-1 to TRBJ2-5; 9 bases line up with TRBD2. Germline loops: CDR1 SGHRS, CDR2 YFSETQ. The junction had 8 bases not matched to a gene; V was cut back by 2 bases and J by 3 bases. This CDR3 is built from 16 residues. CDR3 sequence reads: CASSFQRGVVEETQYF. CDR3 coding DNA: TGCGCCAGCAGCTTCCAGCGGGGGGTGGTAGAAGAGACCCAGTACTTC.

The J gene is TRBJ2-1, the V gene TRBV23-1; TRBD2 is a possible D gene (6 bases). TRBV23-1 qualifies as an ORF whose function is uncertain. Trimming took 3 bases from V and 5 from J, leaving 20 bases between them. The CDR3 has 17 residues. The CDR3 bases are TGCGCCAGCAGTCAGCCCCTATGGGCGGGGTTTAACAATGAGCAGTTCTTC. Its translation: CASSQPLWAGFNNEQFF.

A few counts support this clonotype. The V and J genes are TRBV18 and TRBJ2-7; TRBD2 might be the D (5 bases). The CDR3 has 14 amino acids. Germline loops: CDR1 KGHSH, CDR2 LQKENI. Deletions cut 3 bases from V and 0 bases from J, with 9 bases between. The DNA of the CDR3 is TGTGCCAGCTCACCCGAGGGTTTCTCCTACGAGCAGTACTTC. It encodes CASSPEGFSYEQYF.

This clonotype occurred a few times. The chain uses TRBV4-3 and TRBJ2-5; D not certain. The V gene lost 1 base and the J gene lost 0 bases, with 9 bases spanning the gap. Germline V lookup: CDR1 LGHNA, CDR2 YSLEER. CDR3 length: 15 residues. Here the CDR3 reads CASSQGFGYQETQYF. The CDR3 bases are TGCGCCAGCAGCCAAGGATTCGGGTACCAAGAGACCCAGTACTTC.

This chain uses TRBV7-9 with TRBJ1-1; TRBD1 might be the D (6 bases). This CDR3 comprises 12 residues. Looked up from germline, CDR1 is SEHNR and CDR2 is FQNEAQ (reference sequence). V dropped 8 bases and J dropped 5 bases, with 12 bases sitting between them. This CDR3 is CASWRGGTEAFF. CDR3 DNA: TGTGCCAGCTGGCGAGGGGGAACTGAAGCTTTCTTT.

The chain employs TRBV7-2 and TRBJ1-5, with D maybe TRBD1 (5 bases). V was pared by 3 bases and J by 0 bases, with 9 bases between. In germline, CDR1 is SGHTA, CDR2 FQGNSA. The CDR3 has 15 residues. CDR3 DNA: TGTGCCAGCAGCTTTGGGGACTATAGCAATCAGCCCCAGCATTTT. Translating it yields CASSFGDYSNQPQHF.

This clonotype was picked up many times. The V gene is TRBV7-2, the J gene TRBJ2-3; the match to TRBD2 covers 8 bases. Germline lookup yields CDR1 SGHTA and CDR2 FQGNSA. V shed 1 base and J 4 bases; nucleotides not matched to a gene: 10. The CDR3 runs 17 residues. Here the CDR3 DNA reads TGTGCCAGCAGCTTAGGGGTTCCCGGGGGGGCCTCAGATACGCAGTATTTT. This gives the protein CASSLGVPGGASDTQYF.

This clonotype was observed a few times. The CDR3 spells CATSLGRTYTDTQYF. CDR3 sequence (DNA): TGTGCCACCAGTTTAGGCAGGACCTACACAGATACGCAGTATTTT. The chain combines TRBV24-1 with TRBJ2-3; no clear D. Trimming pared 6 bases from V and 2 bases from J, leaving 14 bases between. This CDR3 comprises 15 residues. Germline CDR1 KGHDR, CDR2 SFDVKD.

This chain uses TRBV4-2 with TRBJ2-4; 15 bases agree with TRBD2. CDR1 is LGHNA, CDR2 YNFKEQ, per germline. The CDR3 has 18 amino acids. The J segment lost 0 bases and the V segment lost 4 bases, leaving 4 bases of the junction unmatched. Written as DNA, the CDR3 is TGTGCCAGCAGCCCCAGGACTAGCGGGGGGGTAGCCAAAAACATTCAGTACTTC. It is translated as CASSPRTSGGVAKNIQYF.